Below are 20 T cell receptor beta chains sequenced from a single sample in a study of T-cell memory formation after mild COVID-19. One entry per CDR3 protein results from TCRdb running MiXCR on the 5' RACE reads. The sample gives 400,000 to 500,000 distinct CDR3 sequences, over 15% of which show up once; 20% to 25% is in the top ten. Sequencing input: PBMCs or a T cell subset sorted from them (not recorded which). The origin of the receptors is a man between 18 and 29 years old who had mild COVID-19 (a few samples of this study predate the infection). Cell type and time point are not known.

The sample holds a few counts of this clonotype. The rearrangement links TRBV6-2 or TRBV6-3 to TRBJ2-7; TRBD2 agrees at 9 bases. Germline V CDR1 and CDR2: MNHEY, SVGEGT. The CDR3 totals 16 residues. The ends lost 0 bases at V and 5 bases at J; junction bases unmatched: 8. As DNA, the CDR3 is TGTGCCAGCAGTTACTCGACTGGCGGGGGGGCCAACGAGCAGTACTTC. It yields the protein CASSYSTGGGANEQYF.

This clonotype was picked up a small number of times. The gene calls are TRBV27 and TRBJ1-6, with TRBD1 matching 8 bases. J lost 10 bases, V lost 8 bases, and 13 bases had no gene match. Germline V gene sequence: CDR1 MNHEY, CDR2 SMNVEV (reference sequence). The CDR3 length is 15 residues. The CDR3 DNA is TGTGCCAGCGGAATGACAGGGGCGGCTTGGTCACCCCTCCACTTT. It yields the protein CASGMTGAAWSPLHF.

This clonotype was seen a handful of times. The rearrangement links TRBV27 to TRBJ2-1; 12 bases are shared with TRBD2. The CDR3 is made up of 15 amino acids. Trimming cost V 5 bases and J 9 bases; bases outside gene matches: 8. Per the germline V gene, CDR1 is MNHEY and CDR2 is SMNVEV (reference sequence). The CDR3 region has the DNA TGTGCCAGCAGTCTGCTAGCGGGGGGGTTGGGTGAGCAGTTCTTC. Protein: CASSLLAGGLGEQFF.

This clonotype came up a few times. This chain links TRBV6-5 with TRBJ2-5; D perhaps matches TRBD2 (5 bases). V lost 2 bases to trimming and J lost 7 bases, with 8 bases between them. This CDR3 spans 12 amino acids. Per the germline V gene, CDR1 is MNHEY and CDR2 is SVGAGI. The CDR3 DNA reads TGTGCCAGCAGTTACCGGGGAGCGACCCAGTACTTC. It specifies CASSYRGATQYF.

The rearrangement links TRBV10-3 to TRBJ2-3; perhaps TRBD1 as D (5 bases). This CDR3 is 12 amino acids long. Germline CDR1 is ENHRY and CDR2 is SYGVKD. Trimming took off 9 bases at V and 2 bases at J, with 9 bases between the two ends. The CDR3 coding sequence is TGTGCCATTTGGACAAACACAGATACGCAGTATTTT. Amino acids: CAIWTNTDTQYF.

The chain has TRBV6-2 or TRBV6-3 and TRBJ1-4; tentative D call: TRBD1 (5 bases). The CDR3 extends over 15 amino acids. Between the trimmed V and J ends, which lost 5 bases and 5 bases, there was a span of 15 bases. Germline CDR1 is MNHEY and CDR2 is SVGEGT. The CDR3 DNA reads TGTGCCAGCAGTGACCCGGGACGGGACAATGAAAAACTGTTTTTT. This gives the protein CASSDPGRDNEKLFF.

This clonotype was seen only a few times. This chain connects TRBV5-1 to TRBJ2-3; D is ambiguous. The CDR3 is made up of 14 amino acids. The V gene lost 0 bases and the J gene lost 3 bases, with 8 bases spanning the gap. Per the germline V gene, CDR1 is SGHRS and CDR2 is YFSETQ. For the CDR3, the DNA is TGCGCCAGCAGCTTGGACCCGTTTACAGATACGCAGTATTTT. This gives the protein CASSLDPFTDTQYF.

The chain employs TRBV7-9 and TRBJ1-1; D ambiguous. CDR1 and CDR2 from the germline V gene are SEHNR and FQNEAQ (reference sequence). Trimming pared 4 bases from V and 5 bases from J, leaving 8 bases between. CDR3 size: 12 residues. For the CDR3, the DNA is TGTGCCAGCAGCTCCGGACGAACTGAAGCTTTCTTT. Its translation: CASSSGRTEAFF.

The rearrangement uses TRBV18 and TRBJ1-4; 11 positions match TRBD1. The germline V gene encodes CDR1 KGHSH and CDR2 LQKENI. The CDR3 is 18 amino acids. V dropped 5 bases and J dropped 5; count of bases not matched to a gene: 13. The CDR3 region is CASSRRVGQGVNNEKLFF. The CDR3 DNA reads TGTGCCAGCTCAAGGCGTGTGGGACAGGGGGTGAACAATGAAAAACTGTTTTTT.

The rearrangement joins TRBV15 to TRBJ2-1; TRBD1 matches 9 bases. With 3 bases clipped from V and 8 bases from J, the junction kept 8 bases outside the gene matches. This CDR3 is 15 amino acids long. Germline V gene data show CDR1 as LNHNV and CDR2 as YYDKDF (reference sequence). The CDR3 nucleotides are TGTGCCACCAGCAGCTCCGGGACAGGGAGGGATGAGCAGTTCTTC. This gives the protein CATSSSGTGRDEQFF.

This clonotype was counted only a few times. This chain uses TRBV6-2 or TRBV6-3 with TRBJ2-7; 8 bases are a match to TRBD2. Germline trimming cut 7 bases from V and 7 bases from J; bases unmatched to any gene: 12. Germline loops: CDR1 MNHEY, CDR2 SVGEGT. The CDR3 sequence is 14 residues long. For the CDR3, the DNA is TGTGCCAGCACGGATTATTGGCGGGGGGATGAGCAGTACGTC. Encoded protein: CASTDYWRGDEQYV.

This clonotype was detected only once. The chain uses TRBV6-2 or TRBV6-3 and TRBJ2-1, with 11 nucleotides matching TRBD1. V dropped 5 bases and J dropped 9; count of bases not matched to a gene: 6. The CDR3 contains 14 residues. Per germline, CDR1 MNHEY and CDR2 SVGEGT. The CDR3 DNA is TGTGCCAGCAGTCCGGGACAGGGGGTCGGTGAGCAGTTCTTC. Translation gives CASSPGQGVGEQFF.

This clonotype was seen a few times. This chain connects TRBV19 to TRBJ1-2, with D tentatively TRBD1 (5 bases). The CDR3 spans 15 residues. Trimming shortened V by 4 bases and J by 4 bases, and 16 bases separated the two germline ends. CDR1 and CDR2 (germline): LNHDA, SQIVND (reference sequence). CDR3 residues: CASSTRGTAPYGYTF. CDR3 DNA sequence: TGTGCCAGTAGTACCAGAGGGACGGCTCCCTATGGCTACACCTTC.

The rearrangement links TRBV4-1 to TRBJ1-6, with 10 bases aligning to TRBD1. This CDR3 is 14 amino acids long. V shed 3 bases and J 10 bases; nucleotides not matched to a gene: 3. Germline lookup yields CDR1 MGHRA and CDR2 YSYEKL. The CDR3 region has the DNA TGCGCCAGCAGCCAGGGACAGGGGATCTCACCCCTCCACTTT. Translation gives CASSQGQGISPLHF.

This clonotype was observed a handful of times. The chain links TRBV15 to TRBJ2-7, with D hard to call. V lost 7 bases and J lost 6, with 19 bases in between. Looked up from germline, CDR1 is LNHNV and CDR2 is YYDKDF (reference sequence). This CDR3 region has 14 residues. The DNA for the CDR3 is TGTGCCACCACCGGAAGGATACTCGTCGGCGAGCAGTACGTC. Translation gives CATTGRILVGEQYV.

This clonotype was seen more than once but under ten times. The chain has TRBV5-1 and TRBJ1-3; 9 bases agree with TRBD1. V dropped 3 bases and J dropped 8; count of bases not matched to a gene: 6. Germline V gene lookup returns CDR1 SGHRS and CDR2 YFSETQ. The CDR3 spans 14 residues. The CDR3 here is CASSSGQGLDTIYF. The CDR3 coding sequence is TGCGCCAGCAGCTCCGGACAGGGGTTGGACACCATATATTTT.

This clonotype was seen many times. The genes are TRBV10-3 and TRBJ2-5; 11 nucleotides agree with TRBD2. This CDR3 comprises 16 residues. Germline-derived CDR1 and CDR2 are ENHRY and SYGVKD. V gave up 1 base and J gave up 2 bases; unmatched junction bases: 3. The CDR3 region is CAISEWLAGGQETQYF. CDR3 DNA: TGTGCCATCAGTGAGTGGCTAGCGGGGGGACAAGAGACCCAGTACTTC.

The chain couples TRBV24-1 to TRBJ2-5; D gene unclear. V shed 5 bases and J shed 1 base, with 13 bases lying between them. There are 15 residues in the CDR3. Germline V gene data show CDR1 as KGHDR and CDR2 as SFDVKD. The CDR3 region has the DNA TGTGCCACCAGTGCCGCTCTTGGAATCCAAGAGACCCAGTACTTC. This translates into CATSAALGIQETQYF.

This clonotype was recorded a few times. The genes are TRBV10-3 and TRBJ1-2; 7 bases fit TRBD1. V shed 2 bases, J shed 4 bases, and the junction held 16 bases outside the gene matches. Germline loops: CDR1 ENHRY, CDR2 SYGVKD. CDR3 size: 18 residues. Written as DNA, the CDR3 is TGTGCCATCAGTGAGCCCCGGATATTGGACAGGAGCTTCTATGGCTACACCTTC. It specifies CAISEPRILDRSFYGYTF.

The chain combines TRBV11-1 with TRBJ2-1, with TRBD1 identical over 7 bases. Germline values: CDR1 SGHAT, CDR2 FQDESV (reference sequence). This CDR3 has 14 amino acids. Trimming cost V 8 bases and J 8 bases; bases outside gene matches: 12. The CDR3 sequence is CASEALLGGHEQFF. The CDR3 DNA sequence: TGTGCCAGCGAGGCACTGCTAGGGGGCCATGAGCAGTTCTTC.